The subject of this entry is one T cell receptor beta chain. PCR involved 60 Vbeta and 13 Jbeta primers. Generated by immunoSEQ multiplex PCR, the TCRdb table keeps only in-frame clones and is missing some. This sample has 200,000 to 250,000 clones; 82% occur once, and the top ten carry around 5.4%. This sample was included in a study of cytomegalovirus exposure and HLA in healthy donors. The TCR originated in a woman aged 40 to 50 in good health and CMV-seropositive. Source material: PBMCs.

This CDR3 is CASSVVAGRNTEAFF. In DNA, the CDR3 is TGTGCCAGCAGCGTAGTTGCGGGGCGAAACACTGAAGCTTTCTTT. This chain connects TRBV9 to TRBJ1-1; a weak D match, TRBD1 (5 bases). CDR3 size: 15 residues. With 0 bases removed from V and 2 bases from J, the gap between germline ends came to 11 bases. Per the germline V gene, CDR1 is SGDLS and CDR2 is YYNGEE. The full variable domain, with the rest looked up from reference TRBV9 and TRBJ1-1, is DSGVTQTPKHLITATGQRVTLRCSPRSGDLSVYWYQQSLDQGLQFLIQYYNGEERAKGNILERFSAQQFPDLHSELNLSSLELGDSALYFCASSVVAGRNTEAFFGQGTRLTVV.